The present T cell receptor beta chain was sequenced within a study of blood T cell repertoires in COVID-19. For the study at large: The United States, Italy and Spain provided the acute and convalescent COVID-19 samples.

Trimming shortened V by 0 bases and J by 0 bases, and 20 bases separated the two germline ends. Germline V lookup: CDR1 MGHRA, CDR2 YSYEKL. The CDR3 runs to 19 residues. Clones were sequenced by immunoSEQ multiplex PCR, and TCRdb holds only the in-frame ones, with some missing. This table holds around 160,000 clones, over 85% found once. This clone was detected once. This receptor was identified in a man aged 55 to 70 with active or convalescent COVID-19. Material for sequencing was peripheral blood. This chain joins TRBV4-1 and TRBJ1-2; D is possibly TRBD1 (6 bases). CDR3 DNA: TGCGCCAGCAGCCAAGATCCCACCCTCTACAGGGATTCTAACTATGGCTACACCTTC. This sequence encodes CASSQDPTLYRDSNYGYTF.